Presented here are 21 T cell receptor beta chains from one specimen sequenced in a study of vaccination and CD4 T cells after COVID-19. Antigens for these TCRs are unknown. The study sequenced cultured CD4+ T cell DNA using the Oncomine TCR Beta short-read assay. TCRdb ran MiXCR on the PCR reads and lists one entry per CDR3 protein. The data show under 25,000 distinct CDR3 sequences, about 44% seen once. Treatment given: roughly 10-day PBMC culture with coronavirus spike peptide pools or control peptides (ViraFEST assay). The sample in question was CD4+ T cells from blood, cultured in vitro, obtained after SARS-CoV-2 vaccination. Every receptor here comes from a human donor who had recovered from COVID-19.

This clonotype was seen only a few times. This rearrangement joins TRBV6-5 to TRBJ2-1; 7 bases are shared with TRBD2. J gave up 0 bases and V 0 bases, and 8 bases lay outside the gene matches. CDR3 size: 18 residues. Germline CDR1 MNHEY, CDR2 SVGAGI. The CDR3 coding sequence is TGTGCCAGCAGTTACTCGATACCCGGCGGGAGCTCCTACAATGAGCAGTTCTTC. The encoded protein is CASSYSIPGGSSYNEQFF.

The genes are TRBV10-1 and TRBJ2-2; D possibly matches TRBD1 or TRBD2 (6 bases each). Trimming pared 0 bases from V and 3 bases from J, leaving 14 bases between. In germline, CDR1 is WNHNN, CDR2 SYGVQD (reference sequence). The CDR3 contains 17 residues. CDR3 in amino acids: CASSESTPGADTGELFF. The CDR3 bases are TGCGCCAGCAGTGAGTCGACTCCGGGGGCTGACACCGGGGAGCTGTTTTTT.

The chain has TRBV5-1 and TRBJ1-6; unclear D gene. V lost 1 base to trimming and J lost 3 bases, with 8 bases between them. The CDR3 contains 15 residues. Per the germline V gene, CDR1 is SGHRS and CDR2 is YFSETQ. CDR3 amino acids: CASSLKGSYNSPLHF. Written as DNA, the CDR3 is TGCGCCAGCAGCTTGAAGGGCAGCTATAATTCACCCCTCCACTTT.

A few counts support this clonotype. The chain uses TRBV15 and TRBJ1-1, with D possibly being TRBD1 (6 bases). Germline V lookup: CDR1 LNHNV, CDR2 YYDKDF (reference sequence). This CDR3 spans 13 amino acids. V was shortened by 6 bases and J by 2 bases, with 10 bases between the two germline ends. DNA of the CDR3: TGTGCCACCAGAGAACAGGGAAACACTGAAGCTTTCTTT. Protein sequence: CATREQGNTEAFF.

The chain links TRBV28 to TRBJ1-1; the D is unclear. Trimming stripped 4 bases from V and 10 bases from J, with 16 bases between. The CDR3 has 13 residues. Germline CDR1 is MDHEN and CDR2 is SYDVKM. The CDR3 spells CASSSGLIASAFF. The CDR3 DNA reads as TGTGCCAGCAGTTCGGGCCTTATCGCGTCAGCTTTCTTT.

The rearrangement uses TRBV7-2 and TRBJ2-3; the match to TRBD1 covers 9 bases. The germline gives CDR1 SGHTA, CDR2 FQGNSA. This CDR3 contains 16 residues. V trimming: 4 bases; J trimming: 4 bases; junction bases outside the gene matches: 9. DNA of the CDR3: TGTGCCAGCAGCTCCAGGACAGGGGTGGTATCAGATACGCAGTATTTT. Translation: CASSSRTGVVSDTQYF.

There are a few counts of this clonotype. V gene TRBV7-2 combines with J gene TRBJ1-2; D ambiguous. The germline gives CDR1 SGHTA, CDR2 FQGNSA. The germline V and J ends were trimmed by 6 bases and 2 bases, with 13 bases remaining between them. CDR3 length: 14 residues. CDR3 loop: CASRMGGANYGYTF. The CDR3 DNA sequence: TGTGCCAGCAGGATGGGAGGCGCGAACTATGGCTACACCTTC.

This chain links TRBV5-1 with TRBJ2-7; D not certain. Trimming took 2 bases from V and 1 from J, leaving 10 bases between them. The CDR3 is 14 amino acids. Germline lookup yields CDR1 SGHRS and CDR2 YFSETQ. CDR3 sequence (DNA): TGCGCCAGCAGCTTTGAGACCACTTCCTACGAGCAGTACTTC. It translates to CASSFETTSYEQYF.

The gene calls are TRBV6-2 or TRBV6-3 and TRBJ2-2; D unresolved. Germline CDR1 MNHEY, CDR2 SVGEGT. Trimming cost V 4 bases and J 4 bases, with 10 bases left between them. The CDR3 contains 14 residues. In DNA form, the CDR3 reads TGTGCCAGCAGTTCTAGTCAGTCCACCGGGGAGCTGTTTTTT. This translates into CASSSSQSTGELFF.

CDR3 sequence (DNA): TGTGCCAGCAGCGTAGTTCCGGAGAACACTGAAGCTTTCTTT. Encoded protein: CASSVVPENTEAFF. The chain has TRBV9 and TRBJ1-1; unclear D gene. CDR3 size: 14 residues. The V and J ends lost 0 bases and 1 base respectively, with 7 bases between them. CDR1 and CDR2 (germline): SGDLS, YYNGEE.

This clonotype has just a few counts. The chain uses TRBV28 and TRBJ1-2, with 7 bases lining up with TRBD1. The CDR3 sequence is 16 residues long. Germline loops: CDR1 MDHEN, CDR2 SYDVKM. The V gene end was trimmed by 6 bases and the J gene end by 6 bases; junction bases not matched to a gene: 16. This CDR3 is CASSGILRGTADGYTF. CDR3 DNA: TGTGCCAGCAGCGGAATACTCCGAGGGACAGCCGATGGCTACACCTTC.

The DNA of the CDR3 is TGTGCCAGCAGCTTAATCTCAGCAACAGATACGCAGTATTTT. Its translation is CASSLISATDTQYF. The chain has TRBV7-2 and TRBJ2-3; D not resolved. CDR3 size: 14 residues. Trimming removed 2 bases from V and 3 bases from J, with 9 bases in between. The germline gives CDR1 SGHTA, CDR2 FQGNSA.

This clonotype was observed a handful of times. The chain uses TRBV20-1 and TRBJ1-5; D not certain. V was shortened by 3 bases and J by 7 bases, with 13 bases between the two germline ends. Per the germline V gene, CDR1 is DFQATT and CDR2 is SNEGSKA (reference sequence). The length of the CDR3 is 13 residues. CDR3 residues: CSASSGVDQPQHF. The DNA for the CDR3 is TGCAGTGCTAGTTCTGGGGTCGACCAGCCCCAGCATTTT.

Here the CDR3 DNA reads TGTGCCAGCAGCTTATGGGCGGTACGGGGAGGAATCACAGATACGCAGTATTTT. Amino acids: CASSLWAVRGGITDTQYF. The V call is TRBV7-6, the J call TRBJ2-3; D perhaps matches TRBD2 (6 bases). Germline lookup yields CDR1 SGHVS and CDR2 FNYEAQ. CDR3 length: 18 amino acids. Trimming cost V 2 bases and J 2 bases, with 20 bases left between them.

Only a few counts were recorded for this clonotype. The V and J genes are TRBV20-1 and TRBJ2-5, with D possibly matching TRBD2 (5 bases). The CDR3 covers 13 residues. V was cut by 2 bases and J by 7 bases, with 14 bases left in between. Germline V gene sequence: CDR1 DFQATT, CDR2 SNEGSKA (reference sequence). CDR3 protein: CSARWTRRGTQYF. The CDR3 bases are TGCAGTGCTAGATGGACGAGACGGGGGACCCAGTACTTC.

The V and J genes are TRBV6-2 or TRBV6-3 and TRBJ2-7; the match to TRBD2 covers 8 bases. The CDR3 extends over 14 amino acids. Germline loops: CDR1 MNHEY, CDR2 SVGEGT. V lost 6 bases, J lost 3 bases, and 7 bases stayed unmatched. The CDR3 sequence: CASREPGGGYEQYF. The DNA of the CDR3 is TGTGCCAGCAGAGAACCGGGGGGGGGCTACGAGCAGTACTTC.

In this sample, this clonotype turned up a few times. This chain joins TRBV20-1 and TRBJ2-3; TRBD2 agrees at 7 bases. Germline V lookup: CDR1 DFQATT, CDR2 SNEGSKA (reference sequence). Unmatched junction bases numbered 9, after V lost 0 bases and J lost 3 bases. The CDR3 is made up of 16 amino acids. The CDR3 reads CSARDFGEGGTDTQYF. CDR3 sequence (DNA): TGCAGTGCTAGAGATTTTGGGGAGGGCGGGACAGATACGCAGTATTTT.

This clonotype occurred a few times. The chain recombines TRBV27 with TRBJ1-6; D unresolved. Trimming stripped 5 bases from V and 6 bases from J, with 14 bases between. The CDR3 consists of 15 residues. The germline gives CDR1 MNHEY, CDR2 SMNVEV (reference sequence). The CDR3 reads CASSPAPASNSPLHF. DNA for the CDR3: TGTGCCAGCAGTCCCGCCCCGGCTTCTAATTCACCCCTCCACTTT.

Only a few counts were recorded for this clonotype. This chain connects TRBV28 to TRBJ1-5; maybe TRBD1 (5 bases). The CDR3 is made up of 14 amino acids. Germline assignment: CDR1 MDHEN and CDR2 SYDVKM. Trimming removed 9 bases from V and 7 bases from J, with 19 bases in between. Here the CDR3 DNA reads TGTGCCAGTTCCACCCCGCAGGGAGGCCAGCCCCAGCATTTT. Translation gives CASSTPQGGQPQHF.

This clonotype is a singleton in its sample. J is TRBJ2-4 and V is TRBV19; D is uncertain. The CDR3 spans 14 residues. The V end was cut by 8 bases, the J end by 0 bases, with 11 bases between. Germline V gives CDR1 LNHDA, CDR2 SQIVND (reference sequence). The CDR3 spells CASGWVGAKNIQYF. CDR3 bases: TGTGCCAGTGGGTGGGTGGGAGCCAAAAACATTCAGTACTTC.

This chain uses TRBV20-1 with TRBJ1-2, with 7 bases identical to TRBD1. CDR3 length: 15 residues. Germline V lookup: CDR1 DFQATT, CDR2 SNEGSKA (reference sequence). The V gene end was trimmed by 6 bases and the J gene end by 7 bases; junction bases not matched to a gene: 17. CDR3: CSARTGEIGARGYTF. In nucleotides, the CDR3 is TGCAGTGCCAGGACAGGCGAAATTGGGGCGCGTGGCTACACCTTC.